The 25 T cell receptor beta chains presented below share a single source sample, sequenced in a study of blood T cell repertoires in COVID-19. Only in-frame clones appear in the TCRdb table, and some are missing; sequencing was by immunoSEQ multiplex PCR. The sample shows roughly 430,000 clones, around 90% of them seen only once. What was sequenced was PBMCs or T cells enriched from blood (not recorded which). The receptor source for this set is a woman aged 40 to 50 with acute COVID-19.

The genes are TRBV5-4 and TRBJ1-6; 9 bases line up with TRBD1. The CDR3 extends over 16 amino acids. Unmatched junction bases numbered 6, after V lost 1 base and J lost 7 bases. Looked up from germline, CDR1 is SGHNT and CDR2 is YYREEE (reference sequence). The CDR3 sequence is CASSLMGQGGNSPLHF. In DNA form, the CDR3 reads TGTGCCAGCAGCTTGATGGGACAGGGTGGCAATTCACCCCTCCACTTT.

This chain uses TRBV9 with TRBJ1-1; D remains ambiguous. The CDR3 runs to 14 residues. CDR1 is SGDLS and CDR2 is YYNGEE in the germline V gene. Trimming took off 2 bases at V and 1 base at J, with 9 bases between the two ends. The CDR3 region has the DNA TGTGCCAGCAGCGTCCGAGGGCAGAACACTGAAGCTTTCTTT. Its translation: CASSVRGQNTEAFF.

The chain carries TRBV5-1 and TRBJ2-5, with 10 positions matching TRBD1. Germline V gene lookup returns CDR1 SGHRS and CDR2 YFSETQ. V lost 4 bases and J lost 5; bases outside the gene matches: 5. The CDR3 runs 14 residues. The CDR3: CASSTGQGVETQYF. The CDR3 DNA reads TGCGCCAGCAGCACCGGACAGGGGGTTGAGACCCAGTACTTC.

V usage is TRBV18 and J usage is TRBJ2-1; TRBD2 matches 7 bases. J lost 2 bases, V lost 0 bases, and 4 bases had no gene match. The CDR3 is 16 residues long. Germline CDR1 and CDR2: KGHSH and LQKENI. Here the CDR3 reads CASSPPRLAAYNEQFF. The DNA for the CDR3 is TGTGCCAGCTCACCACCCCGACTAGCTGCCTACAATGAGCAGTTCTTC.

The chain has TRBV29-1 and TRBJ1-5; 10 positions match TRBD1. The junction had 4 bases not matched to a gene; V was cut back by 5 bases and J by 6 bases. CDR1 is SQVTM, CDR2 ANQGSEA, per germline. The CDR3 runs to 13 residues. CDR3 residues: CSVQTGGGQPQHF. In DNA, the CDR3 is TGCAGCGTTCAGACAGGGGGCGGTCAGCCCCAGCATTTT.

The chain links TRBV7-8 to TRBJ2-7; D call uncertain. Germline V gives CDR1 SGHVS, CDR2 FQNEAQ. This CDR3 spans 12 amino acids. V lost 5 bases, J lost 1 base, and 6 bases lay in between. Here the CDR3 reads CASSPVSYEQYF. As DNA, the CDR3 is TGTGCCAGCAGCCCCGTTTCCTACGAGCAGTACTTC.

The CDR3 loop is CASSIEYRNEKLFF. The CDR3 nucleotides are TGTGCCAGTAGTATAGAATACAGAAATGAAAAACTGTTTTTT. The V call is TRBV19, the J call TRBJ1-4; unclear D gene. The germline gives CDR1 LNHDA, CDR2 SQIVND (reference sequence). This CDR3 is 14 amino acids long. Trimming took 0 bases from V and 5 from J, leaving 7 bases between them.

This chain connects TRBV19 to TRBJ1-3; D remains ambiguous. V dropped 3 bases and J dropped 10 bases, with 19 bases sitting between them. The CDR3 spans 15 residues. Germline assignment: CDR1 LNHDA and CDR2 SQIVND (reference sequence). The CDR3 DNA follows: TGTGCCAGTAGTATCTCTGCGGACTCGGGGTCAACCATATATTTT. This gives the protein CASSISADSGSTIYF.

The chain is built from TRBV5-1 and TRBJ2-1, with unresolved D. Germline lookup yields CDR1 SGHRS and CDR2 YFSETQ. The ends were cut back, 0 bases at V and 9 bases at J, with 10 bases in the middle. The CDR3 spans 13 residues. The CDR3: CASSLGNGFEQFF. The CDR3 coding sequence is TGCGCCAGCAGCTTGGGGAACGGGTTTGAGCAGTTCTTC.

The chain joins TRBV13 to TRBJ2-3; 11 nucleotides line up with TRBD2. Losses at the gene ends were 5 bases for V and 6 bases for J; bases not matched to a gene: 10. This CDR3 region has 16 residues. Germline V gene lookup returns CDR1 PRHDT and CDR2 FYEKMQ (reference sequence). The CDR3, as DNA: TGTGCCAGCAGCCCCACAGGGACTAGCGGCCGGGATACGCAGTATTTT. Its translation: CASSPTGTSGRDTQYF.

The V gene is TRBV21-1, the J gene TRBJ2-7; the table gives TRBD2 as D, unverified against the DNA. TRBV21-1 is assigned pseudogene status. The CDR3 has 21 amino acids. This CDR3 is CASSKGRVLAGGITCSYEQYF. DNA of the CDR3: TGTGCCAGCAGCAAAGGACGTGTGCTAGCGGGGGGGATAACCTGCTCCTACGAGCAGTACTTC.

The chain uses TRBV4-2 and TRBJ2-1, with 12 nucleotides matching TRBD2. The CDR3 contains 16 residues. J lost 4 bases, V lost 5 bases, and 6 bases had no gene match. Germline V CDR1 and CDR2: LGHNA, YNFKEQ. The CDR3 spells CASSSSGGAFYNEQFF. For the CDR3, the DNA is TGTGCCAGCAGCTCTAGCGGGGGGGCCTTTTACAATGAGCAGTTCTTC.

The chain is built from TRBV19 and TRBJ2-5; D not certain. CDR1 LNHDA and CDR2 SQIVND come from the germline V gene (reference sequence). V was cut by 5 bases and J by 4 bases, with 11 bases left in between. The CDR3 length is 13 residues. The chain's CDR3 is CASSRPRGETQYF. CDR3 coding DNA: TGTGCCAGTAGTCGGCCTAGAGGAGAGACCCAGTACTTC.

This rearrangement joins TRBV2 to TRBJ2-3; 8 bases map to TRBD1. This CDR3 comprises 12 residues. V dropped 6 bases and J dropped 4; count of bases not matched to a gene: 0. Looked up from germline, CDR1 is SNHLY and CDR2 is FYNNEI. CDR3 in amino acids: CASRQGADTQYF. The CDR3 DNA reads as TGTGCCAGCAGACAGGGGGCAGATACGCAGTATTTT. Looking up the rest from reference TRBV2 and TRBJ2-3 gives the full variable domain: EPEVTQTPSHQVTQMGQEVILRCVPISNHLYFYWYRQILGQKVEFLVSFYNNEISEKSEIFDDQFSVERPDGSNFTLKIRSTKLEDSAMYFCASRQGADTQYFGPGTRLTVL.

This chain's CDR3 is CASSEDRDRNEKLFF. In DNA form, the CDR3 reads TGTGCCAGCAGTGAAGACCGGGACAGGAATGAAAAACTGTTTTTT. This chain links TRBV2 with TRBJ1-4; 8 nucleotides line up with TRBD1. CDR1 is SNHLY and CDR2 is FYNNEI in the germline V gene. The CDR3 loop spans 15 amino acids. V was pared by 1 base and J by 5 bases, with 3 bases of the junction left unmatched.

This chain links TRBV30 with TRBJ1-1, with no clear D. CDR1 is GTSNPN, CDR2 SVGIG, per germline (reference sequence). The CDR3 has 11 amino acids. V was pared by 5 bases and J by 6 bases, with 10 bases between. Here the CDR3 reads CAWDRGPEAFF. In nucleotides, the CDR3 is TGTGCCTGGGATAGAGGGCCTGAAGCTTTCTTT.

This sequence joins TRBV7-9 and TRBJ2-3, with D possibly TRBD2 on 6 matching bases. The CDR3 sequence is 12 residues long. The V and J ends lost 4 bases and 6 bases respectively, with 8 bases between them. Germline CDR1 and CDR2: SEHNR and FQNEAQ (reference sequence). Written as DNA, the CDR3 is TGTGCCAGCAGCTACGGAGGGGATACGCAGTATTTT. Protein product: CASSYGGDTQYF.

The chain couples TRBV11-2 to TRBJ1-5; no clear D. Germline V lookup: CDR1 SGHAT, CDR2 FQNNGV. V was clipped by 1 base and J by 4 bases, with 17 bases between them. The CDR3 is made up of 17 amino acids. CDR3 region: CASSLGKSPGRNQPQHF. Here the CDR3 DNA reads TGTGCCAGCAGCTTAGGGAAAAGTCCGGGGAGGAATCAGCCCCAGCATTTT.

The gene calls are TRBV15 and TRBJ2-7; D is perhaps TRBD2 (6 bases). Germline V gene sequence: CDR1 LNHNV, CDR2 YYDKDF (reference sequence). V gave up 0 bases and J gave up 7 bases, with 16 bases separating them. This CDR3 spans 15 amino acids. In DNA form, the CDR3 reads TGTGCCACCAGCAGAGATTTAGGGCTAGCGAGGGAGCAGTACTTC. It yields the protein CATSRDLGLAREQYF.

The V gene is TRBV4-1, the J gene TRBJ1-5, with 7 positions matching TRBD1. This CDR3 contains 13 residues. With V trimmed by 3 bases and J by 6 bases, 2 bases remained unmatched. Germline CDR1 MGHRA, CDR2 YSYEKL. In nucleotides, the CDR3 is TGCGCCAGCAGCCACGACAGGGCTCAGCCCCAGCATTTT. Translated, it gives CASSHDRAQPQHF.

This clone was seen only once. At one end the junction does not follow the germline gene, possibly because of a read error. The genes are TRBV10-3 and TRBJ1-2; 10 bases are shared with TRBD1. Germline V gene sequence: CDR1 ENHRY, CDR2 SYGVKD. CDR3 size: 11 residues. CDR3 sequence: CAISDGDRGHF. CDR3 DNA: TGTGCCATCAGTGATGGGGACAGGGGACACTTC.

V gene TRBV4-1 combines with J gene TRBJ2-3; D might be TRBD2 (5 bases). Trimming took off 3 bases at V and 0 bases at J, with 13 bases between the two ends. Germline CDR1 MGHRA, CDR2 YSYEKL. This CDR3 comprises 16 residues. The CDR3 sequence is CASSQVEGLSTDTQYF. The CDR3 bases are TGCGCCAGCAGCCAGGTTGAGGGATTAAGCACAGATACGCAGTATTTT.

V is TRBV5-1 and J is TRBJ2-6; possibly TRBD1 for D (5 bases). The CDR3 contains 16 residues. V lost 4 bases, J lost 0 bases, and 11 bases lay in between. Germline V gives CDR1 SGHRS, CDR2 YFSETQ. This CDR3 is CASSVRQSSGANVLTF. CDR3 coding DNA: TGCGCCAGCAGCGTACGACAGAGCTCTGGGGCCAACGTCCTGACTTTC. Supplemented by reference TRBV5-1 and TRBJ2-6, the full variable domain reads KAGVTQTPRYLIKTRGQQVTLSCSPISGHRSVSWYQQTPGQGLQFLFEYFSETQRNKGNFPGRFSGRQFSNSRSEMNVSTLELGDSALYLCASSVRQSSGANVLTFGAGSRLTVL.

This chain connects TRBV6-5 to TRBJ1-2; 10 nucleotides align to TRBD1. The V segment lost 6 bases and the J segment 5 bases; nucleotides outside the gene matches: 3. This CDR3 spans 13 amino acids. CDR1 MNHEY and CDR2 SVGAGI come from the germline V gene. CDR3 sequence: CASRRTGGYGYTF. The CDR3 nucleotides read TGTGCCAGCAGGAGGACAGGGGGTTATGGCTACACCTTC.

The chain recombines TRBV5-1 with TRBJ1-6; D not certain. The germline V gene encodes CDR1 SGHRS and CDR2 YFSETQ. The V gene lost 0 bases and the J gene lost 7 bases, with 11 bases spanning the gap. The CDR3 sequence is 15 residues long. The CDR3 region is CASSLVAGWNSPLHF. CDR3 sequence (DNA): TGCGCCAGCAGCTTGGTGGCAGGCTGGAATTCACCCCTCCACTTT.